Each of the 12 T cell receptor beta chains below was sequenced from the same sample in a study of blood T cells in healthy people across ages. Primers used in a second PCR of about 6 to 12 cycles were a sample-barcoded 5' primer and a J-beta primer mix. MiXCR, run by TCRdb on the 5' RACE reads, gives a single entry per CDR3 protein. This sample has about 1.4 million distinct CDR3 sequences; roughly 59% occur once, and the top ten carry 5% to 7%. The sample comprised blood. Receptors were obtained from a man aged 18 to 29 in good health.

The chain employs TRBV7-2 and TRBJ1-2; D possibly corresponds to TRBD1 (5 bases). The germline V gene has CDR1 SGHTA and CDR2 FQGNSA. V lost 5 bases and J lost 4, with 14 bases in between. The CDR3 has 14 amino acids. The CDR3 spells CASSPGRVAYGYTF. The CDR3 DNA is TGTGCCAGCAGCCCAGGCAGGGTGGCCTATGGCTACACCTTC.

Notes on this clonotype: At one end the junction does not follow the germline gene, possibly because of a read error. CDR3 in DNA: TGCAGTGCTAGAGGGTTTGGACAGGACCTCTTCAATGAGCGGTTCTTC. Amino acid sequence: CSARGFGQDLFNERFF. The V and J genes are TRBV20-1 and TRBJ2-7; 7 nucleotides agree with TRBD1. The CDR3 totals 16 residues. Germline CDR1 and CDR2: DFQATT and SNEGSKA (reference sequence).

Only a few counts were recorded for this clonotype. The rearrangement joins TRBV3-1 to TRBJ2-1; D perhaps matches TRBD1 (6 bases). The CDR3 sequence is 13 residues long. V lost 6 bases and J lost 8, with 14 bases in between. Germline CDR1 LGHDT, CDR2 YNNKEL (reference sequence). The CDR3 DNA sequence: TGTGCCAGCAGTCGACAGGAGGAGGATGAGCAGTTCTTC. It specifies CASSRQEEDEQFF.

The chain links TRBV6-2 or TRBV6-3 to TRBJ2-3; perhaps TRBD2 as D (5 bases). Germline lookup yields CDR1 MNHEY and CDR2 SVGEGT. Trimming removed 0 bases from V and 0 bases from J, with 19 bases in between. This CDR3 has 19 amino acids. CDR3 DNA: TGTGCCAGCAGTTACTCGAATATAGGGCAGACTACTAGCACAGATACGCAGTATTTT. This codes for CASSYSNIGQTTSTDTQYF.

The chain has TRBV7-2 and TRBJ1-2, with no clear D. Per the germline V gene, CDR1 is SGHTA and CDR2 is FQGNSA. This CDR3 is 13 amino acids long. The V end lost 1 base, the J end lost 8 bases, and 11 bases lay between the germline ends. DNA for the CDR3: TGTGCCAGCAGCTTAGTGTATCCCCGGGGCTACACCTTC. Its translation is CASSLVYPRGYTF. Variable domain in full (rest from reference TRBV7-2 and TRBJ1-2): GAGVSQSPSNKVTEKGKDVELRCDPISGHTALYWYRQSLGQGLEFLIYFQGNSAPDKSGLPSDRFSAERTGGSVSTLTIQRTQQEDSAVYLCASSLVYPRGYTFGSGTRLTVV.

The genes are TRBV6-1 and TRBJ2-7; D is unclear. Germline CDR1 is MNHNS and CDR2 is SASEGT. The length of the CDR3 is 14 residues. V shed 6 bases and J shed 2 bases, with 14 bases lying between them. CDR3 in DNA: TGTGCCAGCAGCCGGACCGCGGTTCCCTACGAGCAGTACTTC. As protein: CASSRTAVPYEQYF.

This chain uses TRBV7-2 with TRBJ2-1; 8 bases line up with TRBD2. The trim removed 3 bases at V and 11 bases at J, leaving 9 bases unmatched. The length of the CDR3 is 14 residues. The germline gives CDR1 SGHTA, CDR2 FQGNSA. Here the CDR3 reads CASSFAGGIDKQFF. CDR3 in DNA: TGTGCCAGCAGCTTCGCGGGGGGCATTGATAAGCAGTTCTTC.

The J gene is TRBJ2-5, the V gene TRBV6-5; the match to TRBD2 covers 7 bases. In germline, CDR1 is MNHEY, CDR2 SVGAGI. Unmatched junction bases numbered 8, after V lost 8 bases and J lost 5 bases. This CDR3 spans 13 amino acids. The CDR3 here is CASAGLVRETQYF. The DNA of the CDR3 is TGTGCCAGCGCCGGACTAGTCCGGGAGACCCAGTACTTC.

The chain is built from TRBV7-9 and TRBJ2-7; TRBD1 aligns across 7 bases. Germline assignment: CDR1 SEHNR and CDR2 FQNEAQ (reference sequence). The CDR3 contains 15 residues. V lost 0 bases to trimming and J lost 0 bases; unmatched junction nucleotides: 2. The CDR3 protein is CASSLAGGDSYEQYF. The CDR3 nucleotides are TGTGCCAGCAGCTTAGCAGGGGGCGACTCCTACGAGCAGTACTTC.

This chain links TRBV7-2 with TRBJ1-5, with 8 bases that match TRBD1. V lost 3 bases and J lost 6; bases outside the gene matches: 7. The CDR3 has 15 residues. CDR1 and CDR2 from the germline V gene are SGHTA and FQGNSA. The CDR3 DNA reads as TGTGCCAGCAGCTTCGGACAGGGCGAGGGTCAGCCCCAGCATTTT. The encoded protein is CASSFGQGEGQPQHF. The full variable domain, in which reference TRBV7-2 and TRBJ1-5 provide the parts outside the CDR3, is GAGVSQSPSNKVTEKGKDVELRCDPISGHTALYWYRQSLGQGLEFLIYFQGNSAPDKSGLPSDRFSAERTGGSVSTLTIQRTQQEDSAVYLCASSFGQGEGQPQHFGDGTRLSIL.

The gene calls are TRBV29-1 and TRBJ2-5; either TRBD1 or TRBD2 may supply D (6 bases each). V gave up 0 bases and J gave up 11 bases, with 22 bases separating them. The CDR3 sequence is 15 residues long. Germline CDR1 reads SQVTM; CDR2 reads ANQGSEA. CDR3 DNA sequence: TGCAGCGTTGAAGACGGTACACGGGGGCAGGGTGTGCAGTACTTC. Its protein is CSVEDGTRGQGVQYF.

The chain employs TRBV27 and TRBJ2-7; D may be TRBD1 (6 bases). The germline CDR1 and CDR2 sequences are MNHEY and SMNVEV (reference sequence). CDR3 size: 15 residues. V was trimmed by 6 bases and J by 7 bases, leaving 22 bases between them. As DNA, the CDR3 is TGTGCCAGCAGGGATATACAGGGCATGAATGGTGAGCAGTACTTC. It specifies CASRDIQGMNGEQYF.